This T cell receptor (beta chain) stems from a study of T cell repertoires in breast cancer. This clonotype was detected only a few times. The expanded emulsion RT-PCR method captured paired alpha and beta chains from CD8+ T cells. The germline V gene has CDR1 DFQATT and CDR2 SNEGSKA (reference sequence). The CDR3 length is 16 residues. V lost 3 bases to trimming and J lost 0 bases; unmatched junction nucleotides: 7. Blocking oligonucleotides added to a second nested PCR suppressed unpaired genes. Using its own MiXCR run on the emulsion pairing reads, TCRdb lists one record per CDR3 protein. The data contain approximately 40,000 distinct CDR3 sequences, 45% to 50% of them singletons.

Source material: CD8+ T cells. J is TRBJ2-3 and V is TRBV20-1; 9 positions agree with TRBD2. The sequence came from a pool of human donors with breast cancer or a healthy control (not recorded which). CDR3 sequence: CSASKRLADSTDTQYF. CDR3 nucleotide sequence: TGCAGTGCTAGTAAAAGACTAGCGGATAGCACAGATACGCAGTATTTT.